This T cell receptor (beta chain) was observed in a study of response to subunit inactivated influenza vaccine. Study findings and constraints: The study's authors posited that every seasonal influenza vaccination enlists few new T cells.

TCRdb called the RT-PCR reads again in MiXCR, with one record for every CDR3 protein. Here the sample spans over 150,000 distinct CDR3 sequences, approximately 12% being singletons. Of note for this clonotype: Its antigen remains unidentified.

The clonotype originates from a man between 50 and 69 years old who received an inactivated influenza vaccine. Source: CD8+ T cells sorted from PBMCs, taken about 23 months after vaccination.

CDR3 coding DNA: TGCGCCAGCAGCCCAGGGACAGGGGGCGGCCTGAACACTGAAGCTTTCTTT. It encodes CASSPGTGGGLNTEAFF. The rearrangement joins TRBV5-1 to TRBJ1-1; 12 positions match TRBD1. The CDR3 consists of 17 residues. V trimming: 4 bases; J trimming: 0 bases; junction bases outside the gene matches: 7. CDR1 and CDR2 from the germline V gene are SGHRS and YFSETQ.